This T cell receptor beta chain was sequenced for a study of OX40 agonist ivuxolimab in advanced cancers. Study information: Of the participants, approximately 44% had some prior anti-PD-1, anti-PD-L1 or anti-CTLA-4 therapy, which was allowed.

Looked up from germline, CDR1 is MNHEY and CDR2 is SMNVEV (reference sequence). Trimming cost V 8 bases and J 0 bases, with 8 bases left between them. CDR3 length equals 13 residues. To note about this clone: Its specificity is unknown.

Using immunoSEQ multiplex PCR, the repertoire was profiled, and TCRdb retains in-frame clones only, with some absent. The sample lists tens of thousands of clones; 70% to 85% were seen once. Broader study findings: In the 0.1 to 3.0 mg/kg range, CD4+ and CD8+ blood T cells had expanded clonally by week 6. CD4+ T cells averaged fewer expanded clones than CD8+ T cells. People who partly responded at 0.1-3.0 mg/kg had some of the least clonal expansion seen.

The source material was CD4+ or CD8+ T cells sorted from blood, sampled in a trial of the OX40 agonist ivuxolimab. The chain employs TRBV27 and TRBJ1-3; unclear D gene. This receptor was taken from an adult with an advanced solid tumor such as melanoma, head and neck, liver or kidney cancer. CDR3 in DNA: TGTGCCAGCGGGCTGCACTCTGGAAACACCATATATTTT. Residues: CASGLHSGNTIYF.